The 13 T cell receptor beta chains below all came from one sample that was sequenced in a study of response to subunit inactivated influenza vaccine. TCRdb passed the RT-PCR reads through MiXCR, listing each CDR3 protein once. This sample has about 800,000 distinct CDR3 sequences, with 21% found just once. This sample comprised PBMCs from blood, obtained around 5 days after vaccination. These receptors all stem from a man in his forties or fifties who received an inactivated influenza vaccine.

CDR3 DNA: TGTGCCAGCAACCGCGGCGGGCCACCGTACGAGCAGTACTTC. Protein sequence: CASNRGGPPYEQYF. This chain links TRBV12-3 or TRBV12-4 with TRBJ2-7, with D possibly matching TRBD2 (5 bases). V lost 7 bases, J lost 4 bases, and 17 bases lay in between. The CDR3 runs 14 residues.

This clonotype has only a few counts. The rearrangement joins TRBV28 to TRBJ2-5; possibly TRBD1 for D (7 bases). The CDR3 length is 16 residues. Trimming shortened V by 5 bases and J by 5 bases, and 21 bases separated the two germline ends. Germline V lookup: CDR1 MDHEN, CDR2 SYDVKM. The CDR3 here is CASSPSPGGTGETQYF. The DNA for the CDR3 is TGTGCCAGCAGTCCCTCACCAGGGGGGACCGGGGAGACCCAGTACTTC.

For this clonotype: The junction shows a germline mismatch at one end, possibly a read error. This chain uses TRBV20-1 with TRBJ2-5; 11 bases fit TRBD2. Looked up from germline, CDR1 is DFQATT and CDR2 is SNEGSKA (reference sequence). This CDR3 is 19 amino acids long. CDR3 amino acids: CCASKSQGTSGVYVETQYF. The CDR3 region has the DNA TGCTGTGCTTCAAAAAGCCAAGGGACTAGCGGAGTGTATGTGGAGACCCAGTACTTC.

V usage is TRBV19 and J usage is TRBJ1-2; a weak D match, TRBD1 (6 bases). CDR1 and CDR2 (germline): LNHDA, SQIVND (reference sequence). The length of the CDR3 is 14 residues. V lost 3 bases to trimming and J lost 6 bases, with 14 bases between them. The CDR3 DNA follows: TGTGCCAGTAGTATCAGGAGCAGGGGAAATGGCTACACCTTC. Residues: CASSIRSRGNGYTF. Complete variable domain (other parts from reference TRBV19 and TRBJ1-2): DGGITQSPKYLFRKEGQNVTLSCEQNLNHDAMYWYRQDPGQGLRLIYYSQIVNDFQKGDIAEGYSVSREKKESFPLTVTSAQKNPTAFYLCASSIRSRGNGYTFGSGTRLTVV.

V gene TRBV20-1 combines with J gene TRBJ1-1; unclear D gene. Germline CDR1 is DFQATT and CDR2 is SNEGSKA (reference sequence). The CDR3 totals 15 residues. V dropped 0 bases and J dropped 8 bases, with 19 bases sitting between them. CDR3 region: CSARDNRTPYGEAFF. The CDR3 DNA is TGCAGTGCTAGAGATAACCGGACCCCTTATGGGGAAGCTTTCTTT.

This clonotype has at least ten counts. The rearrangement joins TRBV24-1 to TRBJ2-2; either TRBD1 or TRBD2 may fit D (5 bases each). The V end lost 4 bases, the J end lost 6 bases, and 14 bases lay between the germline ends. CDR3 size: 15 residues. Germline CDR1 is KGHDR and CDR2 is SFDVKD. This CDR3 reads CATSEGRGAPGELFF. The CDR3 coding sequence is TGTGCCACCAGTGAAGGGCGAGGGGCACCCGGGGAGCTGTTTTTT.

In its sample, this clonotype was seen a few times. The rearrangement joins TRBV5-1 to TRBJ2-5; D call uncertain. Trimming removed 2 bases from V and 7 bases from J, with 15 bases in between. CDR3 length: 14 residues. CDR1 SGHRS and CDR2 YFSETQ come from the germline V gene. CDR3 sequence reads: CASSFSSPMGTQYF. The CDR3 region has the DNA TGCGCCAGCAGCTTCTCCTCACCGATGGGGACCCAGTACTTC.

The V and J genes are TRBV9 and TRBJ2-5; TRBD2 aligns across 7 bases. This CDR3 is 13 amino acids long. Germline V gives CDR1 SGDLS, CDR2 YYNGEE. J was trimmed by 4 bases and V by 0 bases; bases with no gene match: 0. The CDR3 reads CASSVGLAETQYF. The CDR3 bases are TGTGCCAGCAGCGTAGGACTAGCAGAGACCCAGTACTTC.

The genes are TRBV12-3 or TRBV12-4 and TRBJ2-5, with D perhaps being TRBD1 or TRBD2 (5 bases each). The CDR3 consists of 14 residues. Trimming removed 3 bases at V and 5 bases at J, with 13 bases between. The CDR3: CASSFPGALETQYF. The CDR3 coding sequence is TGTGCCAGCAGTTTCCCCGGGGCCTTGGAGACCCAGTACTTC.

This clonotype was seen only a few times. CDR3 protein: CSVARRLADNEQFF. The CDR3 DNA follows: TGCAGCGTTGCTCGACGACTAGCGGACAATGAGCAGTTCTTC. The chain joins TRBV29-1 to TRBJ2-1; 9 nucleotides match TRBD2. Germline V CDR1 and CDR2: SQVTM, ANQGSEA. This CDR3 contains 14 residues. The junction had 6 bases not matched to a gene; V was cut back by 4 bases and J by 5 bases.

This clonotype has more than one count but fewer than ten. The chain joins TRBV10-3 to TRBJ2-1; weak D call: TRBD2 (6 bases). This CDR3 is 13 amino acids long. CDR1 and CDR2 from the germline V gene are ENHRY and SYGVKD. V was pared by 6 bases and J by 6 bases, with 12 bases between. CDR3 amino acids: CAIRDYVLNEQFF. In nucleotides, the CDR3 is TGTGCCATCAGGGACTACGTACTCAATGAGCAGTTCTTC.

This clonotype came up a few times. The chain links TRBV20-1 to TRBJ2-6; D ambiguous. CDR3 length: 19 amino acids. Per the germline V gene, CDR1 is DFQATT and CDR2 is SNEGSKA (reference sequence). Trimming removed 3 bases at V and 0 bases at J, with 21 bases between. The CDR3 bases are TGCAGTGCTAGCAGACACGGGCGTTTTGCTCTCTCTGGGGCCAACGTCCTGACTTTC. As protein: CSASRHGRFALSGANVLTF.

The chain couples TRBV30 to TRBJ1-4, with no clear D. The germline CDR1 and CDR2 sequences are GTSNPN and SVGIG (reference sequence). This CDR3 comprises 12 residues. V lost 1 base, J lost 4 bases, and 4 bases lay in between. CDR3 nucleotides: TGTGCCTGGAGTGACAGTAATGAAAAACTGTTTTTT. It codes for CAWSDSNEKLFF.